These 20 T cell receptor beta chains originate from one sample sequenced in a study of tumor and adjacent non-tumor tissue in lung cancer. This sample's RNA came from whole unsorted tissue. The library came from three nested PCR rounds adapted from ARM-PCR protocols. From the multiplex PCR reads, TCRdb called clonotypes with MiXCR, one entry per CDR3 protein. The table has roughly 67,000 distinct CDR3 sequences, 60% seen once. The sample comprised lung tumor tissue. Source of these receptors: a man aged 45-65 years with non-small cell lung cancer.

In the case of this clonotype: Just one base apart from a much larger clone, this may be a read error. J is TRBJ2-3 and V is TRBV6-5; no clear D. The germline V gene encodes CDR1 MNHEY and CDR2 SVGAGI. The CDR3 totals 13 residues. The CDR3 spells CAGSLWSTDTQYF. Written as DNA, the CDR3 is TGTGCCGGCAGCCTTTGGAGCACAGATACGCAGTATTTT.

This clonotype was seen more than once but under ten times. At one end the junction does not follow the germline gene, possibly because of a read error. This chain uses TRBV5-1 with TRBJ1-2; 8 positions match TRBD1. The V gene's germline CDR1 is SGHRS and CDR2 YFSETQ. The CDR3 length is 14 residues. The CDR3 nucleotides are TGCGCCAGCAGCTTCACGGGACAGGATAATGGTTACACCTTC. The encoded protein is CASSFTGQDNGYTF.

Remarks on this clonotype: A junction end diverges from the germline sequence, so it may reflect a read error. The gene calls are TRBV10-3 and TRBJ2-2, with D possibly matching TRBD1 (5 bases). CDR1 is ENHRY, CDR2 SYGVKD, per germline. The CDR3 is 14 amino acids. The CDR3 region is CAISLTVDTVELFF. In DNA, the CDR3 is TGTGCCATCAGTTTGACAGTGGACACCGTGGAGCTGTTTTTT.

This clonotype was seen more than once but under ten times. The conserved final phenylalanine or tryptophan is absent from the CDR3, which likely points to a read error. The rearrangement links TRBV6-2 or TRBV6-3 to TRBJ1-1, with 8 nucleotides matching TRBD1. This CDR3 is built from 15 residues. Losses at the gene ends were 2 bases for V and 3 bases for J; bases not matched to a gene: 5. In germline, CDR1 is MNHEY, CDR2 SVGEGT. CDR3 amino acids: CASSYGGQVYTEAFY. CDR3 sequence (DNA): TGTGCCAGCAGTTACGGGGGACAGGTATACACTGAAGCTTTCTAT.

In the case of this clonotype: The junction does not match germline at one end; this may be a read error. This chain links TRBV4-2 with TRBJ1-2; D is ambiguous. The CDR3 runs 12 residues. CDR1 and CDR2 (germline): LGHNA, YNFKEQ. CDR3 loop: CASSQDIYGYTF. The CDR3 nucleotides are TGTGCCAGTAGCCAAGATATCTATGGCTACACCTTC.

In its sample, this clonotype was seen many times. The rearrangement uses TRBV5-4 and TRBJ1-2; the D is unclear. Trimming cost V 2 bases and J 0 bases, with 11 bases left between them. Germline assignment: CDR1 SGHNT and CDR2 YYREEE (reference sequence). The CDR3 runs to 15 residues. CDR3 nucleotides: TGTGCCAGCAGCTTAGTTGGCGGAGCTAACTATGGCTACACCTTC. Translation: CASSLVGGANYGYTF. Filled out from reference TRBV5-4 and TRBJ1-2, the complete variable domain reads ETGVTQSPTHLIKTRGQQVTLRCSSQSGHNTVSWYQQALGQGPQFIFQYYREEENGRGNFPPRFSGLQFPNYSSELNVNALELDDSALYLCASSLVGGANYGYTFGSGTRLTVV.

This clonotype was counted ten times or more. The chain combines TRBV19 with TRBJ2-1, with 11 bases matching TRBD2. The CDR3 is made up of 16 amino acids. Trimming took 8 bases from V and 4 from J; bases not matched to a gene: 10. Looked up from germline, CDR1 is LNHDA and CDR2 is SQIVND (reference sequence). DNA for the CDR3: TGTGCCAGTTTATTCAGTAGGACTAGCGGGTACAATGAGCAGTTCTTC. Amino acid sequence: CASLFSRTSGYNEQFF.

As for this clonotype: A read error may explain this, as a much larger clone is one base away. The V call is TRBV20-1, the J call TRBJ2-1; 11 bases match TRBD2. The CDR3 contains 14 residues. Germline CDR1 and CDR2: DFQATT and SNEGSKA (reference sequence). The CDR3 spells CSIPTSGRNNKQFF. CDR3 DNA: TGCAGCATACCCACTAGCGGGAGAAACAATAAGCAGTTCTTC.

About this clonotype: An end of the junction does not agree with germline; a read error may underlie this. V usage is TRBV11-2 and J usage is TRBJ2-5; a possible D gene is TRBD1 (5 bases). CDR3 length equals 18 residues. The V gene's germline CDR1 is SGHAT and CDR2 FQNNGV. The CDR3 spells CARSLDPQGGVIQETQYF. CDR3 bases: TGTGCCAGAAGCTTAGATCCCCAGGGTGGGGTAATACAAGAGACCCAGTACTTC.

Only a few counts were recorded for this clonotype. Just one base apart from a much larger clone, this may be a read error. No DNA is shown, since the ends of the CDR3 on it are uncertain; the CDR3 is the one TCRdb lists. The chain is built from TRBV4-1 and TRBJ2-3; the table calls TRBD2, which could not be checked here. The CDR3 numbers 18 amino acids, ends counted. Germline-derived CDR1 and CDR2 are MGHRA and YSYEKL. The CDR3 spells CASSQVTSFAGGADTHYF.

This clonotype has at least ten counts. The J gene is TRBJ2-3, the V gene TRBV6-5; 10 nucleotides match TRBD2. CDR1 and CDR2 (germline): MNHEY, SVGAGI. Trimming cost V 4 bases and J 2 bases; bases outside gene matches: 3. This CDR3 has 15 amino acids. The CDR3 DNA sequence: TGTGCCAGCAGTTTCGGGACTAGCGACACAGATACGCAGTATTTT. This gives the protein CASSFGTSDTDTQYF.

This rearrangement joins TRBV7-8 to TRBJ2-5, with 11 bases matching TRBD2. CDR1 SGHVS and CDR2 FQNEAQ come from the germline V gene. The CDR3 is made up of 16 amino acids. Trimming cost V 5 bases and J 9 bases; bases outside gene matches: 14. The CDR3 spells CASSPLAGGGLEAQYF. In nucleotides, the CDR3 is TGTGCCAGCAGCCCCTTAGCGGGAGGGGGCTTGGAGGCCCAGTACTTC.

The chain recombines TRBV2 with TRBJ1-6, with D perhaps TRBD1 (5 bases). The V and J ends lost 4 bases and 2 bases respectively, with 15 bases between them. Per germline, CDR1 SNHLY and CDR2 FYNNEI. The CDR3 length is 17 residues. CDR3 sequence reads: CASSARTLSPYNSPLHF. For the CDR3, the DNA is TGTGCCAGCAGTGCCCGGACACTTAGCCCCTATAATTCACCCCTCCACTTT.

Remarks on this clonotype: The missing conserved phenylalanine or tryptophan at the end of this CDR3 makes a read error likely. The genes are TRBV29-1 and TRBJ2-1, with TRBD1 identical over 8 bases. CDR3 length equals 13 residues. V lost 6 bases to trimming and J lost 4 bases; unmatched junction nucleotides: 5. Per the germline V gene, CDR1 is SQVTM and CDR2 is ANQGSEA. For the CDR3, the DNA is TGCAGCGTCTGGACAGGGAGATACAATGAGCAGTTCGTC. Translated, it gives CSVWTGRYNEQFV.

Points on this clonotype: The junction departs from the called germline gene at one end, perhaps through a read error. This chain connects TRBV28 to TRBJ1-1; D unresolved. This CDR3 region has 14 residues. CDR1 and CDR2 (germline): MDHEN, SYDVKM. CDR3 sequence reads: CTSSAHSGFPEAFF. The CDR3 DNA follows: TGTACCAGCAGCGCCCACAGTGGATTCCCTGAAGCTTTCTTT.

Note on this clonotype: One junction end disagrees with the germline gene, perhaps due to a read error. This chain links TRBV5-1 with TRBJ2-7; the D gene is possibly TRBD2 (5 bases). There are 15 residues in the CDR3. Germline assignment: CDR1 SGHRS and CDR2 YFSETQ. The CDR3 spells CTSSLISGLGNEQYF. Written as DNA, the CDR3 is TGTACCAGCAGCTTGATATCCGGACTCGGGAACGAGCAGTACTTC.

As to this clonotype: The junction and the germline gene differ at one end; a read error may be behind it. The CDR3 protein is CASGQALPDYEQYF. The CDR3 DNA sequence: TGTGCCAGCGGCCAGGCACTACCGGACTACGAGCAGTACTTC. This chain uses TRBV4-2 with TRBJ2-7; D not certain. The germline CDR1 and CDR2 sequences are LGHNA and YNFKEQ. The CDR3 length is 14 residues.

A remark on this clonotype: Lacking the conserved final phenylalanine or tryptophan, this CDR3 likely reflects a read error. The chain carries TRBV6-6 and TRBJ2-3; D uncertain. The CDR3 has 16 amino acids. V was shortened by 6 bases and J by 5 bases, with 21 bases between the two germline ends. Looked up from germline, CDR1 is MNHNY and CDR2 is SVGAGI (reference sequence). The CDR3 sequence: CASRSPQRLWGDTQYS. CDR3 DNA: TGTGCCAGCAGGTCCCCCCAGCGACTCTGGGGAGATACGCAGTATTCT.

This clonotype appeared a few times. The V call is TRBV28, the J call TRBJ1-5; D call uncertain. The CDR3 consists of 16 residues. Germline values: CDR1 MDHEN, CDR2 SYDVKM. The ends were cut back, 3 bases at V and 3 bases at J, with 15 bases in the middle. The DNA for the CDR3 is TGTGCCAGCAGTTTTATTTCCCTAGCTCCCAATCAGCCCCAGCATTTT. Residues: CASSFISLAPNQPQHF.

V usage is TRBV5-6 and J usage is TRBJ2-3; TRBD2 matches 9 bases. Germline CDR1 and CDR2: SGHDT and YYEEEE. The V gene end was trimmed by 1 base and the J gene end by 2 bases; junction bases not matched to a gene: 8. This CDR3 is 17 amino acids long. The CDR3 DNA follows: TGTGCCAGCAGCTTGTCTAGCGGGACGACTAACACAGATACGCAGTATTTT. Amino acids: CASSLSSGTTNTDTQYF.